This T cell receptor (beta chain) was recorded in a study of blood T cell repertoires in COVID-19. Background on the study: The study drew acute and convalescent COVID-19 samples from the United States, Italy and Spain. PBMCs, B-cell-depleted T cells, or T cells were the source of the cDNA or gDNA that made up the material.

Only in-frame clones appear in the TCRdb table, and some are missing; sequencing was by immunoSEQ multiplex PCR. The sample has 80,000 to 100,000 clones, 80% to 90% seen once. Germline V gene data show CDR1 as MNHEY and CDR2 as SVGEGT. The ends were cut back, 5 bases at V and 7 bases at J, with 7 bases in the middle. This CDR3 is 11 amino acids long. Seattle-derived patients entered the study during active infection and were followed longitudinally. The chain uses TRBV6-2 or TRBV6-3 and TRBJ2-3; TRBD2 is a possible D gene (5 bases). This TCR was sampled from a man in his fifties or sixties with COVID-19, enrolled during active disease. Sequencing was carried out using peripheral blood. CDR3 bases: TGTGCCAGCAGTGAGCGGTATACGCAGTATTTT. This sequence encodes CASSERYTQYF.